This is a list of T cell receptor beta chains from one sample in a study of radiation and T cells in renal cell carcinoma. Clones were read by immunoSEQ multiplex PCR, and TCRdb kept only the in-frame ones, dropping some. The sample yields some 120,000 clones, around four fifths seen once. The starting material was blood, obtained from a patient whose treatment included radiotherapy and nephrectomy. These receptors were taken from a woman aged 55 to 70 with renal cell carcinoma. CDR3s include the opening cysteine and the closing phenylalanine or tryptophan. Fields, in order: V gene, D gene, J gene, clone size, CDR3 length, CDR3 DNA, CDR3 protein. D genes are given only for firm matches. A row's size may be missing; if present it is once, few, many or a size class.

>TRBV7-3|-|TRBJ1-4|-|15
TGTGCCAGCAGCTTAGCAGGAGTAATGGGTGAAAAACTGTTTTTT
CASSLAGVMGEKLFF
>TRBV7-6|TRBD1|TRBJ1-6|-|14
TGTGCCAGCAGGGAAGGGACAGGGGATTCACCCCTCCACTTT
CASREGTGDSPLHF
>TRBV6-5|-|TRBJ2-3|once|14
TGTGCCAGCGCTCGGTGGGGGGCTCAGCGGACGCAGTATTTT
CASARWGAQRTQYF
>TRBV27|TRBD2|TRBJ2-1|-|16
TGTGCCAGCAGCCAATTAGCGGGAGGACTTGGCAATGAGCAGTTCTTC
CASSQLAGGLGNEQFF
>TRBV12-2|-|TRBJ1-5|-|15
TGTGCAAGTCGCTTATCGTCGGGTACTCGTCAGCCCCAGCATTTT
CASRLSSGTRQPQHF
>TRBV9|TRBD1|TRBJ2-7|-|16
TGTGCCAGCAGCGTAGGCGGGACAGGGGGGTCCTACGAGCAGTACTTC
CASSVGGTGGSYEQYF
>TRBV2|-|TRBJ1-1|few|16
TGTGCCAGCAGTCATTTTATGACACAAATGAACACTGAAGCTTTCTTT
CASSHFMTQMNTEAFF
>TRBV6-1|TRBD1|TRBJ2-1|-|20
TGTGCCAGCAGTGAAAGCTTCCCTAAGACAGGGTCCTCTTCCTACAATGAGCAGTTCTTC
CASSESFPKTGSSSYNEQFF
>TRBV19|-|TRBJ2-1|-|14
TGTGCCAGTAGTTGGACAGAGCTTTACAATGAGCAGTTCTTC
CASSWTELYNEQFF
>TRBV7-3|-|TRBJ1-2|-|16
TGTGCCAGCAGCTTAACTGGACCCCCCGAGGGGGATGGCTACACCTTC
CASSLTGPPEGDGYTF
>TRBV27|-|TRBJ1-1|-|14
TGTGCCAGCAGTTTTGGGTCGCCGAACACTGAAGCTTTCTTT
CASSFGSPNTEAFF
>TRBV7-3|-|TRBJ1-2|-|11
TGTGCCAGCGGCGATAACTATGGCTACACCTTC
CASGDNYGYTF
>TRBV2|-|TRBJ1-5|-|14
TGTGCCAGCAGTGAACAGTTAAAAGGGCAGCCCCAGCATTTT
CASSEQLKGQPQHF
>TRBV5-4|TRBD1|TRBJ2-3|-|14
TGTGCCAGCAGCAAGGAGACAGGGACAGATACGCAGTATTTT
CASSKETGTDTQYF
>TRBV5-1|-|TRBJ2-6|-|13
TGCGCCAGCAGGGGCTCTGGGGCCAACGTCCTGACTTTC
CASRGSGANVLTF
>TRBV5-1|-|TRBJ2-2|-|16
TGCGCCAGCGGAGTACTAGGGGAACGACACACCGGGGAGCTGTTTTTT
CASGVLGERHTGELFF
>TRBV7-9|TRBD1|TRBJ2-2|-|16
TGTGCCAGCAGCCAGTGGACAGGGGGTGAGACCGGGGAGCTGTTTTTT
CASSQWTGGETGELFF
>TRBV7-9|-|TRBJ1-5|few|12
TGTGCCAGCAGCTTACCCAATCAGCCCCAGCATTTT
CASSLPNQPQHF
>TRBV7-9|-|TRBJ1-3|once|19
TGTGCCAGCAGCTCCGGGGCCGGGGCGGCCCCGAGCTCTGGAAACACCATATATTTT
CASSSGAGAAPSSGNTIYF
>TRBV2|-|TRBJ1-2|-|13
TGTGCCAGCAGTGAACAGGGACCGGGAGGCTACACCTTC
CASSEQGPGGYTF
>TRBV11-2|TRBD1|TRBJ1-1|few|15
TGTGCCAGCAGCTCTCCGGGACAGTTGGGGAGTGAAGCTTTCTTT
CASSSPGQLGSEAFF
>TRBV5-6|TRBD2|TRBJ2-3|-|18
TGTGCCAGCAGCTTGGTTGGGAAGACTAGCGGGGACACAGATACGCAGTATTTT
CASSLVGKTSGDTDTQYF
>TRBV6-1|-|TRBJ1-5|few|12
TGTGCCAGCAGTCCCGGGGTTCAGCCCCAGCATTTT
CASSPGVQPQHF
>TRBV13|TRBD1|TRBJ1-6|once|15
TGTGCCAGCAGCGTAACAGGGGGTTATAATTCACCCCTCCACTTT
CASSVTGGYNSPLHF
>TRBV2|TRBD1|TRBJ1-1|-|15
TGTGCCAGCAGTAAGGGACAGGGTCTCGGCACTGAAGCTTTCTTT
CASSKGQGLGTEAFF
>TRBV19|-|TRBJ1-5|-|18
TGTGCCAGTAGTATACGGGGGGCTCAAGCGGCCAGCAATCAGCCCCAGCATTTT
CASSIRGAQAASNQPQHF
>TRBV7-9|-|TRBJ2-5|-|13
TGTGCCAGCACCGATGGACAGCAAGAGACCCAGTACTTC
CASTDGQQETQYF
>TRBV27|-|TRBJ1-3|-|16
TGTGCCAGCAGTTTATCGGACCCCAGTTTTCGAAACACCATATATTTT
CASSLSDPSFRNTIYF
>TRBV7-9|TRBD1|TRBJ2-3|-|15
TGTGCCAGCACCCTAGGACAGGGGCTTACAGATACGCAGTATTTT
CASTLGQGLTDTQYF
>TRBV6-1|-|TRBJ2-2|-|14
TGTGCCAGCATCGGACAGAGAAACACCGGGGAGCTGTTTTTT
CASIGQRNTGELFF
>TRBV18|-|TRBJ1-2|once|12
TGTGCCAGCTCGCTCGACAACTATGGCTACACCTTC
CASSLDNYGYTF
>TRBV10-3|-|TRBJ2-3|-|14
TGTGCCATCAGTGAACGGGCTCCCCCAGATACGCAGTATTTT
CAISERAPPDTQYF
>TRBV11-2|TRBD2|TRBJ2-1|-|15
TGTGCCAGCAGCTTAGGCGGACTAGCGACTGATGAGCAGTTCTTC
CASSLGGLATDEQFF
>TRBV5-1|-|TRBJ2-7|-|14
TGCGCCAGCAGCTTGGGACAAGGGTTAGGCGAGCAGTACTTC
CASSLGQGLGEQYF
>TRBV10-3|-|TRBJ2-3|-|14
TGTGCCATCAGCCTTAGCGGCACCACAGATACGCAGTATTTT
CAISLSGTTDTQYF
>TRBV2|TRBD1|TRBJ1-5|-|21
TGTGCCAGCAGTGACGGAAAGATGGGACAGGGGGCTCGAGAGCGCAATCAGCCCCAGCATTTT
CASSDGKMGQGARERNQPQHF
>TRBV10-3|TRBD1|TRBJ1-3|-|16
TGTGCCATCAGTGACCCGGGACAGGGTGCTGGAAACACCATATATTTT
CAISDPGQGAGNTIYF
>TRBV4-1|TRBD1|TRBJ1-2|-|17
TGCGCCAGCAGCCAACCCTATCCGGGGACAGGGAACTATGGCTACACCTTC
CASSQPYPGTGNYGYTF
>TRBV28|TRBD1|TRBJ2-3|-|16
TGTGCCAGCAGTTTAGGGACAGGAGTAGCAACAGATACGCAGTATTTT
CASSLGTGVATDTQYF
>TRBV19|TRBD1|TRBJ2-7|-|16
TGTGCCAGTAGTACCTCCGGGACAGGGACCCCCTACGAGCAGTACTTC
CASSTSGTGTPYEQYF
>TRBV2|-|TRBJ2-6|-|16
TGTGCCAGCAGTGGGGGAGCGGTCTCTGGGGCCAACGTCCTGACTTTC
CASSGGAVSGANVLTF
>TRBV2|-|TRBJ2-2|few|13
TGTGCCAGCAGTGAGGGGAACACCGGGGAGCTGTTTTTT
CASSEGNTGELFF
>TRBV28|-|TRBJ1-1|-|14
TGTGCCAGCAGTTTATCCCCGGGTCTCACTGAAGCTTTCTTT
CASSLSPGLTEAFF
>TRBV28|-|TRBJ2-2|-|14
TGTGCCAGCAATTGGGCCAGCAACACCGGGGAGCTGTTTTTT
CASNWASNTGELFF
>TRBV28|-|TRBJ1-1|-|13
TGTGCCAGCAGTCCGCCAGGGACCACTGAAGCTTTCTTT
CASSPPGTTEAFF
>TRBV15|-|TRBJ1-2|-|16
TGTGCCACCAGCAGAGATTTTTGGGACACCCACTATGGCTACACCTTC
CATSRDFWDTHYGYTF
>TRBV5-1|-|TRBJ2-7|-|16
TGCGCCAGCAGCCTGCGGTCGGGACCCCCGACCTACGAGCAGTACTTC
CASSLRSGPPTYEQYF
>TRBV2|-|TRBJ2-5|-|15
TGTGCCAGCAATGATGGACGGCGGTTCCAAGAGACCCAGTACTTC
CASNDGRRFQETQYF